The entry below describes one TCR beta chain. The V and J ends lost 0 bases and 6 bases respectively, with 18 bases between them. This CDR3 region has 16 residues. Germline V gene lookup returns CDR1 DFQATT and CDR2 SNEGSKA (reference sequence). TCRdb reanalysed the RT-PCR reads using MiXCR and keeps one entry per CDR3 protein. Here the sample spans under 800,000 distinct CDR3 sequences, around 14% being singletons. This sample is drawn from a study of response to subunit inactivated influenza vaccine. J is TRBJ1-5 and V is TRBV20-1; no firm D call. The material sequenced was PBMCs from blood, taken approximately 15 days before vaccination. The clonotype comes from a man aged 50-60 years who received an inactivated influenza vaccine. The CDR3 spells CSARDGDLGTSQPQHF. The CDR3 DNA follows: TGCAGTGCTAGAGACGGAGATTTGGGCACCAGTCAGCCCCAGCATTTT.